The clone carrying this T cell receptor beta chain was observed a few times. No antigen is known for it. One entry per CDR3 protein results from TCRdb running MiXCR on the reads. The table records roughly 300,000 distinct CDR3 sequences, 25% of them present only once. These data come from a study of T cell repertoires in cytomegalovirus infection. As for the study in general: A matching HLA type, together with CMV infection, was signaled by public TCR beta signatures.

General study points: The study found HLA-C-restricted CMV-specific TCR beta clonotypes dominating the ex vivo response.

The sequencing sample was made of PBMCs. The sequence was collected from a human donor in good health (CMV status not recorded). Some clones in this sample may be carry-over from other donors' samples.

The DNA for the CDR3 is TGTGCCAGCAGTTTTACGTACACCGGGGAGCTGTTTTTT. Translating gives CASSFTYTGELFF. The genes are TRBV28 and TRBJ2-2; D uncertain. Germline CDR1 and CDR2: MDHEN and SYDVKM. This CDR3 has 13 residues. Trimming removed 3 bases from V and 3 bases from J, with 5 bases in between.